This T cell receptor (beta chain) stems from a study of identical twins. Study-wide points: Abundant cord blood beta clonotypes carried fewer insertions; memory repertoires showed none.

A word on this clonotype: Its antigen remains unidentified.

TCRdb reanalysed the 5' RACE reads using MiXCR and keeps one entry per CDR3 protein. The sample holds hundreds of thousands of distinct CDR3 sequences, 8.5% to 9.5% seen once. CDR3 length equals 16 residues. Germline V gene data show CDR1 as MGHRA and CDR2 as YSYEKL. The ends were cut back, 0 bases at V and 2 bases at J, with 14 bases in the middle. The sample was also reused in another study, on yellow fever vaccine responses in identical twins. That paper notes: Twins' T cell vaccine responses reportedly looked partly convergent, partly personalized.

The V and J genes are TRBV4-1 and TRBJ2-7, with D unresolved. This clonotype was sampled from a woman aged 18-29 years in good health. Source material: PBMCs. The CDR3 sequence is CASSQDWLEAPYEQYF. As DNA, the CDR3 is TGCGCCAGCAGCCAAGATTGGCTTGAGGCCCCCTACGAGCAGTACTTC.